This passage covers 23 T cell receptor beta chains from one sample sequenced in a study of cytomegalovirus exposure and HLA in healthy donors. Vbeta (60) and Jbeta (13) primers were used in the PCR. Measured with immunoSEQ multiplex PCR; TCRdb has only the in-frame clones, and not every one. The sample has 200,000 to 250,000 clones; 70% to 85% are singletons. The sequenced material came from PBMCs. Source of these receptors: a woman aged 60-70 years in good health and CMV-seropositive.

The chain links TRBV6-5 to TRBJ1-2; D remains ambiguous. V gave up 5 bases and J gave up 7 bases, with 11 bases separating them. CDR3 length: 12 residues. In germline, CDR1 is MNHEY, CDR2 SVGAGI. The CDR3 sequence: CASSDITGGYTF. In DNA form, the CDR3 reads TGTGCCAGCAGTGACATTACCGGTGGCTACACCTTC.

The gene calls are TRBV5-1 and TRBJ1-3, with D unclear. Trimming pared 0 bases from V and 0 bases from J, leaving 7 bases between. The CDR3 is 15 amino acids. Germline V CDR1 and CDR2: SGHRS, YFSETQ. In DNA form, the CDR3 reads TGCGCCAGCAGCTTGGCGGGGAACTCTGGAAACACCATATATTTT. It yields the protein CASSLAGNSGNTIYF.

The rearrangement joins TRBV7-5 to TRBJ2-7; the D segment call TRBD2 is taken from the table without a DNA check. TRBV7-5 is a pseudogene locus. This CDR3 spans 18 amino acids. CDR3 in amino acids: CVRSPTGKGGERRGVEYF. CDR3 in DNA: TGTGTCAGAAGCCCCACCGGGAAGGGAGGTGAGAGACGAGGGGTGGAGTACTTC.

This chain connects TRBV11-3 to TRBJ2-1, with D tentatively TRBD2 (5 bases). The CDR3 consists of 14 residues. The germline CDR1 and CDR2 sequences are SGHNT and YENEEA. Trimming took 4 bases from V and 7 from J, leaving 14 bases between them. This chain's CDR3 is CASSSTSRVNEQFF. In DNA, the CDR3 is TGTGCCAGCAGCTCCACTAGTCGGGTGAATGAGCAGTTCTTC.

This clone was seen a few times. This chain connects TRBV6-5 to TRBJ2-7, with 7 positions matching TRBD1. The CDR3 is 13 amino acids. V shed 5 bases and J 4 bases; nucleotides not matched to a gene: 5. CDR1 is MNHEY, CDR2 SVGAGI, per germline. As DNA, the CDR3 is TGTGCCAGCAGTATCGGGACAGCATACGAGCAGTACTTC. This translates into CASSIGTAYEQYF.

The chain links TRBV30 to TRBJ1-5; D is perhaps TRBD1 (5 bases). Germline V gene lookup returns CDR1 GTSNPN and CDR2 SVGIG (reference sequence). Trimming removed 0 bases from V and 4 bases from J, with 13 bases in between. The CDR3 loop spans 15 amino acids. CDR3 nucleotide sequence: TGTGCCTGGAGTGTGGAGGGGCGTGGGAATCAGCCCCAGCATTTT. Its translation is CAWSVEGRGNQPQHF.

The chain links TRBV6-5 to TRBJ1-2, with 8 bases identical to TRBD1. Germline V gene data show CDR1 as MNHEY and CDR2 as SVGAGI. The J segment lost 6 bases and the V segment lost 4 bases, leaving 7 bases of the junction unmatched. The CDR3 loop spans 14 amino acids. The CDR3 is CASSSAGQGNGYTF. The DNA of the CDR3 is TGTGCCAGCAGTTCCGCCGGACAGGGTAATGGCTACACCTTC.

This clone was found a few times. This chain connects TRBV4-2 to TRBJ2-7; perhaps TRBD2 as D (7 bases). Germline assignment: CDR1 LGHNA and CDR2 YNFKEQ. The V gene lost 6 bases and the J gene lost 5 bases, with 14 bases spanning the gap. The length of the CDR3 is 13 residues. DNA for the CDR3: TGTGCCAGCAGACCCTCGGGGGGCCACGAGCAGTACTTC. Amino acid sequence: CASRPSGGHEQYF.

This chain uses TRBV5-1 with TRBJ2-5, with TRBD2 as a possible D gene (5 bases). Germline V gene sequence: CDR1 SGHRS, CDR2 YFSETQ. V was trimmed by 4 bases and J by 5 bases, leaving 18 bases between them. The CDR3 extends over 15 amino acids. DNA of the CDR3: TGCGCCAGCAGCGTCTCCGGACTCAGTGGGGAGACCCAGTACTTC. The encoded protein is CASSVSGLSGETQYF.

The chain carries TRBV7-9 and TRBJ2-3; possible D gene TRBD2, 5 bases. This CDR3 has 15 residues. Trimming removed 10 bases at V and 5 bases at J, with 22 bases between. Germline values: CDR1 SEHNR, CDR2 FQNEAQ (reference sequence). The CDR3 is CAIGLPAEVGDTQYF. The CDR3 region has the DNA TGTGCCATCGGACTCCCGGCGGAGGTGGGAGATACGCAGTATTTT.

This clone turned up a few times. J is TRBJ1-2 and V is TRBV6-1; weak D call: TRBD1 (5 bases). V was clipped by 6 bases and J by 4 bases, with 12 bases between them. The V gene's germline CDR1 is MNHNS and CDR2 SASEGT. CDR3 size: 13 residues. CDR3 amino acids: CASRLTGSYGYTF. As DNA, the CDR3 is TGTGCCAGCAGACTCACAGGTTCCTATGGCTACACCTTC.

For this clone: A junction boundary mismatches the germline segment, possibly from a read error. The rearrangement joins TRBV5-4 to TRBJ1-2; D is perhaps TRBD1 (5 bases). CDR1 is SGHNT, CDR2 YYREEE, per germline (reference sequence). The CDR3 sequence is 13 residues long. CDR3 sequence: CASSRDGGRGYAF. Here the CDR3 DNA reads TGTGCCAGCAGCAGGGACGGCGGGAGGGGCTACGCCTTC.

CDR3: CASSFEAGGRNEQFF. CDR3 in DNA: TGTGCCAGCAGTTTTGAAGCGGGGGGGCGGAATGAGCAGTTCTTC. The V and J genes are TRBV28 and TRBJ2-1, with 10 bases lining up with TRBD2. Trimming cost V 3 bases and J 7 bases; bases outside gene matches: 6. Germline V lookup: CDR1 MDHEN, CDR2 SYDVKM. CDR3 length: 15 amino acids.

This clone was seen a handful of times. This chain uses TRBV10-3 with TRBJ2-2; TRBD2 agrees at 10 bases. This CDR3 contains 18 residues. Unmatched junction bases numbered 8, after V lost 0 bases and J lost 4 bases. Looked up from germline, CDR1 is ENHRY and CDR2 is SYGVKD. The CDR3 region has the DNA TGTGCCATCAGTGAGTCGATTGTGGTAGCGGGAGGCACCGGGGAGCTGTTTTTT. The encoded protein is CAISESIVVAGGTGELFF.

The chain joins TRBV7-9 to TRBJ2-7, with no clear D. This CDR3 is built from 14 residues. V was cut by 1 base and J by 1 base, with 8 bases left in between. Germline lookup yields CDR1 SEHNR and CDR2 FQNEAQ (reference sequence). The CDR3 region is CASSLEVSSYEQYF. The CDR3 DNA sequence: TGTGCCAGCAGCTTAGAAGTCAGTTCCTACGAGCAGTACTTC.

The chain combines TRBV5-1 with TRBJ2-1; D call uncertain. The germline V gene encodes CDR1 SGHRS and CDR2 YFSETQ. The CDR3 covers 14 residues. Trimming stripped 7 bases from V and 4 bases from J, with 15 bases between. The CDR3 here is CASRYLGSYNEQFF. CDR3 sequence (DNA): TGCGCCAGCCGGTATTTGGGCAGTTACAATGAGCAGTTCTTC. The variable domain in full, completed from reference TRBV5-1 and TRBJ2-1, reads KAGVTQTPRYLIKTRGQQVTLSCSPISGHRSVSWYQQTPGQGLQFLFEYFSETQRNKGNFPGRFSGRQFSNSRSEMNVSTLELGDSALYLCASRYLGSYNEQFFGPGTRLTVL.

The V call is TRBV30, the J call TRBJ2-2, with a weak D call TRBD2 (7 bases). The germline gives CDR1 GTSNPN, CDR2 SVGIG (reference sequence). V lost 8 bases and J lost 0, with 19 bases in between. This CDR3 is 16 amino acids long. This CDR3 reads CASRTRGASNTGELFF. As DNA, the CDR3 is TGTGCCAGTCGGACACGGGGGGCGTCGAACACCGGGGAGCTGTTTTTT.

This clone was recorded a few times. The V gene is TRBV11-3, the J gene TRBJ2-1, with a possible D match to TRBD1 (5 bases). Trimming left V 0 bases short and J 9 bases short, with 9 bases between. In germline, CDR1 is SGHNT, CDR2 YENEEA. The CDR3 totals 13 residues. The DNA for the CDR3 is TGTGCCAGCAGCTTAGATCCTAGGGGTGAGCAGTTCTTC. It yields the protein CASSLDPRGEQFF.

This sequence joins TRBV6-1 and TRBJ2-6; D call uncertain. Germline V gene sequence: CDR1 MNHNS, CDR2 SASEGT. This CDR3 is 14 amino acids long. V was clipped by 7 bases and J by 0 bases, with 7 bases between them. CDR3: CASITVSGANVLTF. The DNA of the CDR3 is TGTGCCAGCATTACGGTCTCTGGGGCCAACGTCCTGACTTTC.

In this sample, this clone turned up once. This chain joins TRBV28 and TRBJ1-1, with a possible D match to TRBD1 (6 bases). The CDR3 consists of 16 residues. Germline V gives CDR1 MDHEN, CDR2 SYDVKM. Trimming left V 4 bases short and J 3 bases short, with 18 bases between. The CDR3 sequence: CASSSIGQKEDTEAFF. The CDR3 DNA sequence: TGTGCCAGCAGTTCCATTGGACAGAAGGAGGACACTGAAGCTTTCTTT.

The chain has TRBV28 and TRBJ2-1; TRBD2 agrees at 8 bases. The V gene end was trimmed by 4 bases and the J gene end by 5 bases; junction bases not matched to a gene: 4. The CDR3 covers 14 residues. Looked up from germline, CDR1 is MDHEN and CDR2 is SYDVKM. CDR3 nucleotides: TGTGCCAGCAGTTGGGCGGGGGGCAACAATGAGCAGTTCTTC. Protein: CASSWAGGNNEQFF.

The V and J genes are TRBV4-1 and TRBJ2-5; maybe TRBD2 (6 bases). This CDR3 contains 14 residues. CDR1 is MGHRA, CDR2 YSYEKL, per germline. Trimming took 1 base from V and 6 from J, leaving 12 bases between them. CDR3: CASSQVGGWKTQYF. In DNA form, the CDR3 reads TGCGCCAGCAGCCAAGTGGGGGGTTGGAAGACCCAGTACTTC.

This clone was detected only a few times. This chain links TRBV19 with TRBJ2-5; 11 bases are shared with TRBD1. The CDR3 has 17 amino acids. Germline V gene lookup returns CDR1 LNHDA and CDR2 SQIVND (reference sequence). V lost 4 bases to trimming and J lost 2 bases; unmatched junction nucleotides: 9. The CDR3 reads CASSKGPGTGGQETQYF. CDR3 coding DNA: TGTGCCAGTAGTAAGGGTCCCGGGACAGGGGGACAAGAGACCCAGTACTTC.